This passage covers 22 T cell receptor beta chains from one sample sequenced in a study of blood T cell repertoires in COVID-19. Method: immunoSEQ multiplex PCR; TCRdb's copy keeps in-frame clones and lacks some. The table lists 490,000 or so clones, 88% of them singletons. The sequenced material came from PBMCs or T cells enriched from blood (not recorded which). These TCRs come from a woman aged 60-75 years who had recovered from COVID-19.

This chain joins TRBV19 and TRBJ1-1; D uncertain. The CDR3 is 13 residues long. V lost 10 bases, J lost 1 base, and 13 bases lay in between. Germline V gene lookup returns CDR1 LNHDA and CDR2 SQIVND (reference sequence). CDR3 in DNA: TGTGCCACCCAACCTAGACCGAACACTGAAGCTTTCTTT. Translated: CATQPRPNTEAFF.

Only one count was recorded for this clone. This chain joins TRBV5-1 and TRBJ2-1; 12 bases line up with TRBD2. Looked up from germline, CDR1 is SGHRS and CDR2 is YFSETQ. CDR3 length: 16 residues. Germline trimming cut 4 bases from V and 8 bases from J; bases unmatched to any gene: 10. The CDR3 reads CASSPQPSGGGYEQFF. The CDR3 DNA follows: TGCGCCAGCAGCCCCCAACCTAGCGGGGGGGGCTATGAGCAGTTCTTC.

The chain joins TRBV30 to TRBJ2-3; D remains ambiguous. Germline assignment: CDR1 GTSNPN and CDR2 SVGIG (reference sequence). The CDR3 loop spans 13 amino acids. The germline V and J ends were trimmed by 0 bases and 7 bases, with 11 bases remaining between them. The CDR3 nucleotides read TGTGCCTGGAGTGTACTGAGAGCAAATACGCAGTATTTT. It codes for CAWSVLRANTQYF.

The chain links TRBV6-5 to TRBJ2-3; 12 bases fit TRBD2. Per the germline V gene, CDR1 is MNHEY and CDR2 is SVGAGI. The CDR3 is 15 residues long. The trim removed 7 bases at V and 5 bases at J, leaving 7 bases unmatched. CDR3 amino acids: CASTASGGVIDTQYF. CDR3 DNA: TGTGCCAGCACCGCTAGCGGGGGGGTCATAGATACGCAGTATTTT.

The V call is TRBV27, the J call TRBJ1-5; a possible D gene is TRBD1 (5 bases). Germline CDR1 MNHEY, CDR2 SMNVEV (reference sequence). Trimming took 2 bases from V and 2 from J, leaving 16 bases between them. The CDR3 covers 17 residues. This CDR3 is CASSLDGGGYGNQPQHF. In nucleotides, the CDR3 is TGTGCCAGCAGTTTAGACGGTGGGGGGTATGGCAATCAGCCCCAGCATTTT.

The genes are TRBV3-1 (or the pseudogene TRBV3-2) and TRBJ1-4, with D unclear. Between the trimmed V and J ends, which lost 4 bases and 5 bases, there was a span of 11 bases. The CDR3 contains 14 residues. Germline CDR1 reads LGHDT; CDR2 reads YNNKEL (reference sequence). The CDR3 sequence is CASSRLTENEKLFF. CDR3 coding DNA: TGTGCCAGCAGCCGGCTCACAGAAAATGAAAAACTGTTTTTT.

Written as DNA, the CDR3 is TGCGCCAGCAGCGTGACAGCCGTGACTGAAGCTTTCTTT. It encodes CASSVTAVTEAFF. The chain is built from TRBV5-1 and TRBJ1-1; the D gene is possibly TRBD1 (5 bases). Germline V gene data show CDR1 as SGHRS and CDR2 as YFSETQ. There are 13 residues in the CDR3. The germline V and J ends were trimmed by 4 bases and 5 bases, with 12 bases remaining between them.

The chain couples TRBV5-6 to TRBJ2-7, with 7 bases lining up with TRBD1. CDR1 and CDR2 (germline): SGHDT, YYEEEE. Unmatched junction bases numbered 7, after V lost 4 bases and J lost 0 bases. This CDR3 region has 15 residues. The CDR3 region has the DNA TGTGCCAGCAGCCAGGGACAGATTACCTCCTACGAGCAGTACTTC. It encodes CASSQGQITSYEQYF.

The rearrangement joins TRBV24-1 to TRBJ2-3; the D is unclear. The germline gives CDR1 KGHDR, CDR2 SFDVKD. The CDR3 runs to 16 residues. The V gene lost 4 bases and the J gene lost 0 bases, with 13 bases spanning the gap. The DNA of the CDR3 is TGTGCCACCAGTGACTTTAACAGTTTTAGCACAGATACGCAGTATTTT. This codes for CATSDFNSFSTDTQYF.

This clone was seen more than once but under ten times. In DNA form, the CDR3 reads TGTGCCAGCAGCCCCTTGCGGGACGCTTTCTTT. Protein sequence: CASSPLRDAFF. This chain uses TRBV11-2 with TRBJ1-1, with D possibly matching TRBD1 (5 bases). The V gene lost 5 bases and the J gene lost 11 bases, with 12 bases spanning the gap. CDR1 is SGHAT and CDR2 is FQNNGV in the germline V gene. This CDR3 contains 11 residues.

The V call is TRBV15, the J call TRBJ2-7; 8 bases agree with TRBD1. The CDR3 covers 14 residues. The germline V gene encodes CDR1 LNHNV and CDR2 YYDKDF (reference sequence). CDR3 region: CATSRGLLSYEQYV. The CDR3 bases are TGTGCCACGAGCAGGGGGCTACTTTCCTACGAGCAGTACGTC.

This sequence joins TRBV4-1 and TRBJ2-5; TRBD1 is a possible D gene (7 bases). CDR1 is MGHRA, CDR2 YSYEKL, per germline. The CDR3 has 17 amino acids. Trimming took 1 base from V and 0 from J, leaving 15 bases between them. The CDR3 sequence: CASSQASQGRYQETQYF. The CDR3 DNA reads TGCGCCAGCAGCCAAGCTTCACAGGGGAGGTACCAAGAGACCCAGTACTTC.

V gene TRBV19 combines with J gene TRBJ2-4; the D gene is possibly TRBD1 (6 bases). V was shortened by 5 bases and J by 8 bases, with 19 bases between the two germline ends. The CDR3 is made up of 15 amino acids. Per germline, CDR1 LNHDA and CDR2 SQIVND (reference sequence). CDR3 nucleotides: TGTGCCAGTAGTTCGCCCCGCGCAGGGGCTGACATTCAGTACTTC. The encoded protein is CASSSPRAGADIQYF. Combining the CDR3 with reference TRBV19 and TRBJ2-4 gives the whole variable domain DGGITQSPKYLFRKEGQNVTLSCEQNLNHDAMYWYRQDPGQGLRLIYYSQIVNDFQKGDIAEGYSVSREKKESFPLTVTSAQKNPTAFYLCASSSPRAGADIQYFGAGTRLSVL.

The chain is built from TRBV10-3 and TRBJ2-7; 13 bases are a match to TRBD2. J was trimmed by 4 bases and V by 4 bases; bases with no gene match: 1. CDR1 and CDR2 from the germline V gene are ENHRY and SYGVKD. This CDR3 region has 14 residues. For the CDR3, the DNA is TGTGCCATCAGTGCGACTAGCGGGGGGTACGAGCAGTACGTC. Translated: CAISATSGGYEQYV.

Concerning this clone itself: The sample carries other DNA sequences with the same CDR3. The chain couples TRBV2 to TRBJ2-7, with D unclear. V lost 6 bases and J 2 bases, leaving 2 bases between the germline ends. CDR1 is SNHLY and CDR2 is FYNNEI in the germline V gene. CDR3 size: 10 residues. In DNA, the CDR3 is TGTGCCAGCAGCGCCTACGAGCAGTACGTC. It translates to CASSAYEQYV.

The chain links TRBV18 to TRBJ2-2; 12 bases match TRBD1. Trimming took 2 bases from V and 8 from J; bases not matched to a gene: 6. The CDR3 consists of 16 residues. Per germline, CDR1 KGHSH and CDR2 LQKENI. CDR3 coding DNA: TGTGCCAGCTCACCAAAGGGACAGGGGGCGACTGGGGAGCTGTTTTTT. The encoded protein is CASSPKGQGATGELFF.

The rearrangement uses TRBV11-3 and TRBJ2-3, with D maybe TRBD2 (5 bases). The length of the CDR3 is 15 residues. Trimming shortened V by 5 bases and J by 0 bases, and 12 bases separated the two germline ends. CDR1 and CDR2 (germline): SGHNT, YENEEA. The CDR3 DNA reads TGTGCCAGCAGCCCCGGGCGGGTTAGCACAGATACGCAGTATTTT. It codes for CASSPGRVSTDTQYF. The full variable domain, rest sourced from reference TRBV11-3 and TRBJ2-3, is EAGVVQSPRYKIIEKKQPVAFWCNPISGHNTLYWYLQNLGQGPELLIRYENEEAVDDSQLPKDRFSAERLKGVDSTLKIQPAELGDSAVYLCASSPGRVSTDTQYFGPGTRLTVL.

The gene calls are TRBV7-6 and TRBJ1-3; 7 bases line up with TRBD1. Germline loops: CDR1 SGHVS, CDR2 FNYEAQ. The CDR3 has 16 amino acids. V lost 4 bases to trimming and J lost 2 bases; unmatched junction nucleotides: 8. CDR3 coding DNA: TGTGCCAGCAGCTCCAGACAGGGTCAAGCTGGAAACACCATATATTTT. This sequence encodes CASSSRQGQAGNTIYF.

This chain joins TRBV7-2 and TRBJ2-3, with D possibly matching TRBD1 (7 bases). The V gene lost 5 bases and the J gene lost 2 bases, with 26 bases spanning the gap. This CDR3 region has 19 residues. Per the germline V gene, CDR1 is SGHTA and CDR2 is FQGNSA. The CDR3 protein is CASSLHPRGQGGHTDTQYF. In nucleotides, the CDR3 is TGTGCCAGCAGCCTACACCCCAGGGGCCAGGGGGGCCACACAGATACGCAGTATTTT. The full variable domain, with the rest looked up from reference TRBV7-2 and TRBJ2-3, is GAGVSQSPSNKVTEKGKDVELRCDPISGHTALYWYRQSLGQGLEFLIYFQGNSAPDKSGLPSDRFSAERTGGSVSTLTIQRTQQEDSAVYLCASSLHPRGQGGHTDTQYFGPGTRLTVL.

The chain joins TRBV27 to TRBJ1-5, with D maybe TRBD1 (5 bases). Germline CDR1 reads MNHEY; CDR2 reads SMNVEV (reference sequence). This CDR3 has 18 residues. Trimming stripped 2 bases from V and 0 bases from J, with 17 bases between. The CDR3 protein is CASSLEQESGYSNQPQHF. CDR3 DNA: TGTGCCAGCAGTTTAGAACAGGAATCCGGTTATAGCAATCAGCCCCAGCATTTT.

A few counts support this clone. The chain combines TRBV3-1 (or the pseudogene TRBV3-2) with TRBJ1-5, with 9 bases fitting TRBD1. The CDR3 is 14 amino acids. With V trimmed by 1 base and J by 7 bases, 2 bases remained unmatched. Germline-derived CDR1 and CDR2 are LGHDT and YNNKEL (reference sequence). CDR3 DNA: TGTGCCAGCAGCCAAGCGGGACAGGGACAGCCCCAGCATTTT. Translation gives CASSQAGQGQPQHF.

The DNA of the CDR3 is TGCGCCAGCAGCTTGGAGGGAGGGTCCTATAATTCACCCCTCCACTTT. This gives the protein CASSLEGGSYNSPLHF. The chain combines TRBV5-1 with TRBJ1-6; D gene uncertain. Germline V gene sequence: CDR1 SGHRS, CDR2 YFSETQ. Trimming left V 0 bases short and J 1 base short, with 8 bases between. The CDR3 has 16 residues.